This is a list of T cell receptor beta chains from one sample in a study of post-analysis software for immune sequencing data. TCRdb analysed the PCR reads with MiXCR anew, one entry per CDR3 protein. The repertoire has about 820,000 distinct CDR3 sequences, around 53% of them found once; the top ten carry about 4.5%. Sequenced input: blood. These receptors were taken from a girl aged 10-17 years with multiple sclerosis. The CDR3 runs from the conserved cysteine through the conserved F or W. The D gene is left open where the match is weak. A row's size may be missing; if present it is once, few, many or a size class.

.	TRBV20-1	.	TRBJ2-7	TGCAGTGCTAGAGATGGAGGGGGGCCCTCGTCCTACGAGCAGTACTTC	CSARDGGGPSSYEQYF
.	TRBV7-8	TRBD2	TRBJ2-1	TGTGCCAGCAGCCACTATAGCGGGGGCTCCTACAATGAGCAGTTCTTC	CASSHYSGGSYNEQFF
few	TRBV7-9	.	TRBJ2-1	TGTGCCAGCAGCTCCTCGGGAGTTGAGCAGTTCTTC	CASSSSGVEQFF
few	TRBV6-6	.	TRBJ2-7	TGTGCCAGCAGTTCGTGGTCTGCGGACTCCTACGAGCAGTACTTC	CASSSWSADSYEQYF
.	TRBV7-9	.	TRBJ2-4	TGTGCCAGCAGCTTAGTCGGAGGAAGGGACATTCAGTACTTC	CASSLVGGRDIQYF
.	TRBV19	.	TRBJ1-1	TGTGCCAGTAGTTCCCCCGTGGGTAGGGGCGGTAAAGCTTTCTTT	CASSSPVGRGGKAFF
.	TRBV7-3	TRBD2	TRBJ2-1	TGTGCCAGCAGCTTGAGCGGGAGGGCTTGGTATGGTCTCCACAATGAGCAGTTCTTC	CASSLSGRAWYGLHNEQFF
.	TRBV20-1	TRBD1	TRBJ2-7	TGCAGTGCTAGACGTACAGGGGCGTCCTACAATGAGCAGTACTTC	CSARRTGASYNEQYF
few	TRBV28	TRBD2	TRBJ2-7	TGTGCCAGCAGTTTGACCCTAGCGGGAGTGACCTACGAGCAGTACTTC	CASSLTLAGVTYEQYF
few	TRBV7-9	TRBD2	TRBJ2-6	TGTGCCAGCAGCTTCGGGGGAACTAGCGGGACGGCTGGGGCCAACGTCCGGACTTTC	CASSFGGTSGTAGANVRTF
.	TRBV7-2	.	TRBJ2-1	TGTGCCAGCAGCCCTGGGGCCCGGGGCTCCTACAATGAGCAGTTCTTC	CASSPGARGSYNEQFF
.	TRBV5-1	TRBD1	TRBJ2-7	TGCGCCAGCAGCTCAGGACAGGCCGGTGGGGAGCAGTACTTC	CASSSGQAGGEQYF
many	TRBV5-1	.	TRBJ2-5	TGCGCCAGCAGCTTGGCCTCAGAGACCCAGTACTTC	CASSLASETQYF
.	TRBV29-1	.	TRBJ1-4	TGCAGCGTTGAAGATGCGGACAGCCGGGATGAAAAACTGTTTTTT	CSVEDADSRDEKLFF
.	TRBV2	.	TRBJ2-4	TGTGCCAGCAGCGGCCTAGTGGGAGCCAAAAACATTCAGTACTTC	CASSGLVGAKNIQYF
.	TRBV12-5	.	TRBJ2-7	TGTGCTAGTGGTTTGACGGCCGGGGTGGGCTACGAGCAGTACTTC	CASGLTAGVGYEQYF
few	TRBV14	.	TRBJ2-7	TGTGCCAGCAGGCTTGGGACCGCCTTATTCTACGAGCAGTACTTC	CASRLGTALFYEQYF
.	TRBV30	.	TRBJ1-2	TGTGCCTGGAGTCCGAGGGTGCGGGGCTACACCTTC	CAWSPRVRGYTF
.	TRBV7-9	.	TRBJ1-2	TGTGCCAGCAGCTTAGAAGGAGGGGTTCGATATGGCTACACCTTC	CASSLEGGVRYGYTF
few	TRBV5-1	.	TRBJ2-7	TGCGCCAGCAGCACGACGACAGGCCCCTACGAGCAGTACTTC	CASSTTTGPYEQYF
.	TRBV20-1	.	TRBJ2-1	TGCAGTGCCTGGGCAGGCCCCGTCCACAATGGGCAGTTCTTC	CSAWAGPVHNGQFF
.	TRBV20-1	TRBD2	TRBJ2-1	TGCAGTGCTAGAGGAGCGGGAGGTTCCTACAATGAGCAGTTCTTC	CSARGAGGSYNEQFF
once	TRBV2	TRBD1	TRBJ2-7	TGTGCCAGCAGCGCGGGACAGGGGCGCTACGAGCAGTACTTC	CASSAGQGRYEQYF
.	TRBV4-2	TRBD1	TRBJ2-1	TGTGCCAGCAGCCAAGAACTAGAGGACAGGGTGGAGATCAATGAGCAGTTCTTC	CASSQELEDRVEINEQFF
.	TRBV20-1	TRBD2	TRBJ2-7	TGCAGTGCCTCGGTCGTGGGAGCGGGGGCCGCTTACGAGCAGTACTTC	CSASVVGAGAAYEQYF
once	TRBV7-8	.	TRBJ2-5	TGTGCCAGCAGCTTAGAGCGCAGGGAAGAGACCCAGTACTTC	CASSLERREETQYF
.	TRBV7-8	.	TRBJ1-2	TGTGCCAGCAGCTTTCGGCAGGGCACTAACTATGGCTACACCTTC	CASSFRQGTNYGYTF
.	TRBV5-1	.	TRBJ1-1	TGCGCCAGCAGCCCAATCCCGGGACAAACTGAAACTGAAGCTTTCTTT	CASSPIPGQTETEAFF
few	TRBV29-1	TRBD1	TRBJ2-7	TGCAGCGTTGAGGGGACAGGGGGTTCCTACGAGCAGTACTTC	CSVEGTGGSYEQYF
.	TRBV29-1	TRBD1	TRBJ2-7	TGCAGCGCTGATGACGGGACAGGCGACTTCTCCTACGAGCAGTACTTC	CSADDGTGDFSYEQYF
few	TRBV7-6	TRBD2	TRBJ2-7	TGTGCCAGCAGCCTTACTAGCGGGGTGATGTACGAGCAGTACTTC	CASSLTSGVMYEQYF
.	TRBV20-1	.	TRBJ1-1	TGCAGTGCTAGTGGGATAGGGATCTCTCTGAACACTGAAGCTTTCTTT	CSASGIGISLNTEAFF
.	TRBV5-6	.	TRBJ1-5	TGTGCCAGCAGCTTTTACGGGGGGCGGGATCAGCCCCAGCATTTT	CASSFYGGRDQPQHF
few	TRBV20-1	.	TRBJ2-7	TGCAGTGCTACCCGGGACCAACCCCACGAGCAGTACTTC	CSATRDQPHEQYF
once	TRBV20-1	.	TRBJ1-5	TGCAGTGCTAACAAACCGGGCGTTAGTCAGCCCCAGCATTTT	CSANKPGVSQPQHF
.	TRBV19	.	TRBJ1-5	TGTGCCAGTAGCCCTTCCCAGGGTTTTCGGGGTCAGCCCCAGCATTTT	CASSPSQGFRGQPQHF
few	TRBV10-3	.	TRBJ2-3	TGTGCCATCAGTGGGCTAGCAGATACGCAGTATTTT	CAISGLADTQYF
few	TRBV5-1	.	TRBJ1-2	TGCGCCAGCAGCCCCGGACAACCTGGCTACACCTTC	CASSPGQPGYTF
many	TRBV21-1	.	TRBJ2-7	TGTGCCAGCAGCCCCATGGGTCAGCAGTACTTC	CASSPMGQQYF
few	TRBV15	TRBD1	TRBJ2-7	TGTGCCACCAGCAGAGACAGGGGGCCATACGAGCAGTACTTC	CATSRDRGPYEQYF
.	TRBV28	.	TRBJ2-1	TGTGCCAGCAGTTTATCCCAGGAGCAGTTCTTC	CASSLSQEQFF
few	TRBV12-3/TRBV12-4	.	TRBJ1-5	TGTGCCAGCAGTTCTACTGGGTTAACTAATAGCAATCAGCCCCAGCATTTT	CASSSTGLTNSNQPQHF
.	TRBV13	.	TRBJ2-5	TGTGCCAGCAGCTACGAAAAGACCCAGTACTTC	CASSYEKTQYF
few	TRBV20-1	TRBD2	TRBJ2-7	TGCAGTGCTAGAGCCAGGACTAGCGACGAGCAGTACTTC	CSARARTSDEQYF
.	TRBV4-1	.	TRBJ2-5	TGCGCCAGCAGCCAAGGACAGCCCCTTTTTTCGCAGGAGACCCAGTACTTC	CASSQGQPLFSQETQYF
.	TRBV3-1	TRBD1	TRBJ2-7	TGTGCCAGCGGGACAGGGGCTGTGTTCGAGCAGTACTTC	CASGTGAVFEQYF
.	TRBV4-3	.	TRBJ2-5	TGCGCCGGCAGCCAAGATCGCACCAGGGGCTGGGAGACCCAGTACTTC	CAGSQDRTRGWETQYF
.	TRBV10-3	.	TRBJ1-2	TGTGCCATCAGTGATAATGACTATGGCTACACCTTC	CAISDNDYGYTF
.	TRBV29-1	.	TRBJ2-2	TGCAGCGTGCCCCGGTTAGGGAGGAACACCGGGGAGCTGTTTTTT	CSVPRLGRNTGELFF
.	TRBV5-1	TRBD2	TRBJ2-5	TGCGCCAGCAGCTCAAGACTAGCGGGGGTTCAAGAGACCCAGTACTTC	CASSSRLAGVQETQYF
few	TRBV12-3/TRBV12-4	.	TRBJ2-5	TGTGCCAGCAGCCCGACGGGGGCCGGAGAGACCCAGTACTTC	CASSPTGAGETQYF
.	TRBV3-1	.	TRBJ1-4	TGTGCCAGCAGTATCGGACGGACAACTAATGAAAAACTGTTTTTT	CASSIGRTTNEKLFF
.	TRBV5-1	TRBD1	TRBJ2-6	TGCGCCAGCAGCTTTAGGACAGGGACCGGATTCTCTGGGGCCAACGTCCTGACTTTC	CASSFRTGTGFSGANVLTF
once	TRBV7-9	TRBD2	TRBJ2-3	TGTGCCAGCAGCCGTAGCGGGAGGACAGATACGCAGTATTTT	CASSRSGRTDTQYF
.	TRBV7-3	TRBD1	TRBJ2-3	TGTGCCAGCAGCTTATTGGCAGGGGGCCTGTTCGCAGATACGCAGTATTTT	CASSLLAGGLFADTQYF